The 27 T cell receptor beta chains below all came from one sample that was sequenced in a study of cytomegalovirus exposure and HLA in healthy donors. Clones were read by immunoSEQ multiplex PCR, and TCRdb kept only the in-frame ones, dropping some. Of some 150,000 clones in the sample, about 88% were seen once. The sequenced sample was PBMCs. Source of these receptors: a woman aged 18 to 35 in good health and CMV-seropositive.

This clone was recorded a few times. The DNA of the CDR3 is TGTGCCAGCAGCGCGGGGACAGGGGGTAATGAGCAGTTCTTC. Protein sequence: CASSAGTGGNEQFF. This sequence joins TRBV7-6 and TRBJ2-1, with TRBD1 matching over 11 bases. Trimming at V came to 5 bases and at J to 7 bases, leaving 4 bases not matched to a gene. CDR3 length: 14 residues. Germline CDR1 is SGHVS and CDR2 is FNYEAQ.

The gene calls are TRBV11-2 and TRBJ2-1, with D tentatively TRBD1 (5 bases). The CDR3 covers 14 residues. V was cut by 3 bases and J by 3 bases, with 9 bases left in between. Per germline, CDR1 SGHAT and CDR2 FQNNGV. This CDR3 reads CASSFPGHYNEQFF. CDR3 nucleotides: TGTGCCAGCAGCTTTCCAGGGCACTACAATGAGCAGTTCTTC.

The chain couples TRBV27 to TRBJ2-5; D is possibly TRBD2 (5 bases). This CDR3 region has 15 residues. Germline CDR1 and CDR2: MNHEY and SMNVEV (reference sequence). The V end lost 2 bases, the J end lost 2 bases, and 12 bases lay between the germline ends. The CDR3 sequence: CASSLGPRLQETQYF. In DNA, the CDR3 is TGTGCCAGCAGTTTAGGGCCCAGACTACAAGAGACCCAGTACTTC.

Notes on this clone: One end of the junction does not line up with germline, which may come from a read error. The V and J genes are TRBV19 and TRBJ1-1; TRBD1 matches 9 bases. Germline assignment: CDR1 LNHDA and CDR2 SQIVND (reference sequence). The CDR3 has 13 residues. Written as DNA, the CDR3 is TGTGCCAGCACCGGGACAGGGAACGCTGAAGCTTTCTTT. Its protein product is CASTGTGNAEAFF.

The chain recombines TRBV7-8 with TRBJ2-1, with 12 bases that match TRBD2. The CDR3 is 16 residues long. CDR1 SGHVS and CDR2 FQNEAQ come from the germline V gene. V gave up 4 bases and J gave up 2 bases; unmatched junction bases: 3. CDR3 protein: CASSSLAGGPYNEQFF. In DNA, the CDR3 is TGTGCCAGCAGCTCCCTAGCGGGAGGGCCCTACAATGAGCAGTTCTTC. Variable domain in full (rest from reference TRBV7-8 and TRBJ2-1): GAGVSQSPRYKVAKRGQDVALRCDPISGHVSLFWYQQALGQGPEFLTYFQNEAQLDKSGLPSDRFFAERPEGSVSTLKIQRTQQEDSAVYLCASSSLAGGPYNEQFFGPGTRLTVL.

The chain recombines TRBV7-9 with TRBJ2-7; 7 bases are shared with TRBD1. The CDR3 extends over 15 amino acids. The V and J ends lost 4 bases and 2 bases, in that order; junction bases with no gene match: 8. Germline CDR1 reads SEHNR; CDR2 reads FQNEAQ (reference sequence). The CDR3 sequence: CASSSPSTGTYEQYF. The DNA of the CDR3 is TGTGCCAGCAGCTCCCCATCGACAGGGACCTACGAGCAGTACTTC.

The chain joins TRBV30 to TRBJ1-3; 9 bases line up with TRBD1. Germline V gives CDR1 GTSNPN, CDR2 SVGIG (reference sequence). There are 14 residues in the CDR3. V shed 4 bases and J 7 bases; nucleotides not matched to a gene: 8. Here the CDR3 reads CAWNRGRYSNTIYF. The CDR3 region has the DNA TGTGCCTGGAACAGGGGGCGCTACTCTAACACCATATATTTT.

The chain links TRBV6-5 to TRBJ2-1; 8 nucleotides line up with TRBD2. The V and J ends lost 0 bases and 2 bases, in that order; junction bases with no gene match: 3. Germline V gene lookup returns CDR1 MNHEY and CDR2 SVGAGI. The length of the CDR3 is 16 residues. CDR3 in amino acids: CASSYSSGGTYNEQFF. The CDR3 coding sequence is TGTGCCAGCAGTTACTCGTCGGGAGGGACCTACAATGAGCAGTTCTTC.

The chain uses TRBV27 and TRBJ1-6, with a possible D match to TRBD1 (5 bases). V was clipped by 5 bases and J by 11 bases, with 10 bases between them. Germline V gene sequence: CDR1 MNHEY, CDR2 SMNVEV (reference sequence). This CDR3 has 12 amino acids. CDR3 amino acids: CASSIRGAPLHF. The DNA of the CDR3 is TGTGCCAGCAGTATACGGGGGGCACCCCTCCACTTT.

In nucleotides, the CDR3 is TGTGCCAGCAGCTCGCGTCGCCCTGGACTAGCGGGAGGGGAGCAGTACTTC. Translating it yields CASSSRRPGLAGGEQYF. This chain connects TRBV7-8 to TRBJ2-7; 15 nucleotides align to TRBD2. The CDR3 length is 17 residues. Germline V CDR1 and CDR2: SGHVS, FQNEAQ. V was clipped by 4 bases and J by 7 bases; unmatched bases: 11. Full variable domain (remainder filled in from reference TRBV7-8 and TRBJ2-7): GAGVSQSPRYKVAKRGQDVALRCDPISGHVSLFWYQQALGQGPEFLTYFQNEAQLDKSGLPSDRFFAERPEGSVSTLKIQRTQQEDSAVYLCASSSRRPGLAGGEQYFGPGTRLTVT.

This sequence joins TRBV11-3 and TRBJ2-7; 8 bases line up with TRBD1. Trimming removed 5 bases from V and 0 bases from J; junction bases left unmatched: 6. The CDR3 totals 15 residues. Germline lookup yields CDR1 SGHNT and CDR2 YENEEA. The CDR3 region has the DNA TGTGCCAGCAGCGCTCACAGGGGGACCTCCTACGAGCAGTACTTC. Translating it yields CASSAHRGTSYEQYF.

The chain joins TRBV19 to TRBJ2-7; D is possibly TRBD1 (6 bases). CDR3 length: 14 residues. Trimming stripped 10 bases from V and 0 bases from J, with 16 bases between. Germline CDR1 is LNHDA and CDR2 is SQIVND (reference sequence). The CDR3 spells CATAEQGSSYEQYF. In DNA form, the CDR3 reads TGTGCCACCGCCGAGCAGGGGTCCTCCTACGAGCAGTACTTC. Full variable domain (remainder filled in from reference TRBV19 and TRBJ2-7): DGGITQSPKYLFRKEGQNVTLSCEQNLNHDAMYWYRQDPGQGLRLIYYSQIVNDFQKGDIAEGYSVSREKKESFPLTVTSAQKNPTAFYLCATAEQGSSYEQYFGPGTRLTVT.

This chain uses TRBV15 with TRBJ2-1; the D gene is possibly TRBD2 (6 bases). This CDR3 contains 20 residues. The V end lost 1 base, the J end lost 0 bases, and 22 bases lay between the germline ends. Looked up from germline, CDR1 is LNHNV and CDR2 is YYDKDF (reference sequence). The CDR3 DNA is TGTGCCACCAGCAGAGTTGTGGGAGGCGGACTTTCTAGCTCCTACAATGAGCAGTTCTTC. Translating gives CATSRVVGGGLSSSYNEQFF.

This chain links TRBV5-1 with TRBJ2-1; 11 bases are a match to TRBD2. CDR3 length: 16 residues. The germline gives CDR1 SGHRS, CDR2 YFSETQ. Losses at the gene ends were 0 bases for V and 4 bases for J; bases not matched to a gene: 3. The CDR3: CASSLVRLAGYNEQFF. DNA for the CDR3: TGCGCCAGCAGCTTGGTACGACTAGCGGGATACAATGAGCAGTTCTTC.

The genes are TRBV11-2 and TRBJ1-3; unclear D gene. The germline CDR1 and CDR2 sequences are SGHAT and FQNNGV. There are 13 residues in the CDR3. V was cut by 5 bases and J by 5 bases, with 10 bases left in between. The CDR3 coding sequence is TGTGCCAGCAGCCGGGAGCTGAGAAACACCATATATTTT. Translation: CASSRELRNTIYF.

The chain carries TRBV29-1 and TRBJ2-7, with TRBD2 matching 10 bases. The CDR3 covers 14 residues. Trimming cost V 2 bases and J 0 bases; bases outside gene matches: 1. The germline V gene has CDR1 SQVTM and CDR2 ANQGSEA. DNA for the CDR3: TGCAGCGTTGAATCTAGCGGGAGCTCCTACGAGCAGTACTTC. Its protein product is CSVESSGSSYEQYF.

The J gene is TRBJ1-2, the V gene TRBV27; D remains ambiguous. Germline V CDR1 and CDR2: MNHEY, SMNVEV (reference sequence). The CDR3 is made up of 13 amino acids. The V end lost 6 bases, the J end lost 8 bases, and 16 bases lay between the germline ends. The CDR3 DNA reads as TGTGCCAGCAGGATGGGTCTCGGAGGCGGCTACACCTTC. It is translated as CASRMGLGGGYTF.

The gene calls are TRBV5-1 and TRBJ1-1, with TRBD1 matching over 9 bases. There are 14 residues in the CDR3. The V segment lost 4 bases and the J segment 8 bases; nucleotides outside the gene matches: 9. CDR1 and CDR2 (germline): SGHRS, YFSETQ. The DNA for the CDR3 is TGCGCCAGCAGCAGGGACAGGGTCGTAGTGGAAGCTTTCTTT. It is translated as CASSRDRVVVEAFF.

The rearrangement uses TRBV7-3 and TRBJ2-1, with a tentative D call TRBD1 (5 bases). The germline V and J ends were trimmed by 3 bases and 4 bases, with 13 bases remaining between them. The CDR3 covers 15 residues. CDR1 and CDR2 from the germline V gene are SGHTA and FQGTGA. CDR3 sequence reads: CASSFDQGHYNEQFF. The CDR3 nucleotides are TGTGCCAGCAGCTTCGATCAGGGTCATTACAATGAGCAGTTCTTC.

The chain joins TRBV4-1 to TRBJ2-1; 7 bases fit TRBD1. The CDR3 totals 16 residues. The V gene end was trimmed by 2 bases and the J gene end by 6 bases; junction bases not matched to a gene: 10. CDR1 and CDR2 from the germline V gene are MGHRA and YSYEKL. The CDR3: CASSQSAGTEINEQFF. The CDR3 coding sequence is TGCGCCAGCAGCCAATCAGCCGGGACAGAGATCAATGAGCAGTTCTTC.

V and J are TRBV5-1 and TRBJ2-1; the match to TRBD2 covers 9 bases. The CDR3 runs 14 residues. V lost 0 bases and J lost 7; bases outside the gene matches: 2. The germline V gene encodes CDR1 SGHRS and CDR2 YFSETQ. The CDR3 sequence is CASSLGLAGNEQFF. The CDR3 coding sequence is TGCGCCAGCAGCTTGGGTCTAGCGGGAAATGAGCAGTTCTTC. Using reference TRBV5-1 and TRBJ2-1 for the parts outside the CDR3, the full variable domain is KAGVTQTPRYLIKTRGQQVTLSCSPISGHRSVSWYQQTPGQGLQFLFEYFSETQRNKGNFPGRFSGRQFSNSRSEMNVSTLELGDSALYLCASSLGLAGNEQFFGPGTRLTVL.

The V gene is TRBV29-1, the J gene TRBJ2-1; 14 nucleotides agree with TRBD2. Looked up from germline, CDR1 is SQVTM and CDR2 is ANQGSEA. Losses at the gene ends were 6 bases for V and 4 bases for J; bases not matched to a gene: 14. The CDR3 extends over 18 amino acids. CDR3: CSVNPGLAGVNRYNEQFF. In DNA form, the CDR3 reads TGCAGCGTAAACCCGGGACTAGCGGGAGTAAATAGGTACAATGAGCAGTTCTTC.

The CDR3: CASSSPVRASGNTIYF. The CDR3 nucleotides are TGTGCCAGTAGCTCCCCCGTTCGAGCCTCTGGAAACACCATATATTTT. The chain has TRBV19 and TRBJ1-3; no definite D call. Germline V gene data show CDR1 as LNHDA and CDR2 as SQIVND (reference sequence). The CDR3 is made up of 16 amino acids. Trimming took off 6 bases at V and 0 bases at J, with 15 bases between the two ends.

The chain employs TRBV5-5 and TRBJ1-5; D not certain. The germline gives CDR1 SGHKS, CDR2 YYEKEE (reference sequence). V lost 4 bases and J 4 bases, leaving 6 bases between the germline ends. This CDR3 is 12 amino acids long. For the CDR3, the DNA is TGTGCCAGCAGCCCCGGGAATCAGCCCCAGCATTTT. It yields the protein CASSPGNQPQHF.

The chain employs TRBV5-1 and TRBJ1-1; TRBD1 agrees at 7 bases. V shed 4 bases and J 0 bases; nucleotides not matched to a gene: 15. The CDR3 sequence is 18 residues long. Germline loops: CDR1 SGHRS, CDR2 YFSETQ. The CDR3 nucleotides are TGCGCCAGCAGCACAAGACCCCGACAGGGTCAAATGAACACTGAAGCTTTCTTT. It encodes CASSTRPRQGQMNTEAFF.

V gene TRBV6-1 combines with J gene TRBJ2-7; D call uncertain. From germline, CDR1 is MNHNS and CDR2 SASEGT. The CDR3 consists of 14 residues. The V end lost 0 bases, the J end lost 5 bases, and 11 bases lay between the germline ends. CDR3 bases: TGTGCCAGCAGTGAAGCGCTTCCCAGTAACGAGCAGTACTTC. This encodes CASSEALPSNEQYF.

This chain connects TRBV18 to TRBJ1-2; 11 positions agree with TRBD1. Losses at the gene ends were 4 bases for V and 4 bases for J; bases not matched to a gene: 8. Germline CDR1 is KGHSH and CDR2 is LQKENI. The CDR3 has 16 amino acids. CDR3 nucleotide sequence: TGTGCCAGCTCACGAGACCGGACAGGGGGCGCCTATGGCTACACCTTC. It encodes CASSRDRTGGAYGYTF.